This T cell receptor beta chain was observed in a study of blood T cell repertoires in COVID-19. Study context: There were acute and convalescent COVID-19 samples, and they came from the United States, Italy and Spain. The analysed material was cDNA or gDNA that came from T cells, B-cell-depleted T cells, or PBMCs.

Losses at the gene ends were 2 bases for V and 8 bases for J; bases not matched to a gene: 9. The CDR3 length is 15 residues. Germline lookup yields CDR1 SGHRS and CDR2 YFSETQ. Authors' processing steps: It was from reference gene primer amplification that nucleated cell counts were estimated. Profiling relied on immunoSEQ multiplex PCR, and the TCRdb table lists in-frame clones only, not all of them. D and trimming were read from the DNA, whereas the V and J calls and clone size are those reported in that table. The sample yields fewer than 150,000 clones, more than 75% seen once. The receptor was derived from a human donor in a cohort sampled during active COVID-19. What was sequenced was peripheral blood. The chain carries TRBV5-1 and TRBJ2-1; 8 nucleotides line up with TRBD2. CDR3 protein: CASSFFPGGPHEQFF. The CDR3 DNA reads as TGCGCCAGCAGCTTTTTTCCGGGAGGGCCACATGAGCAGTTCTTC. Filled out from reference TRBV5-1 and TRBJ2-1, the complete variable domain reads KAGVTQTPRYLIKTRGQQVTLSCSPISGHRSVSWYQQTPGQGLQFLFEYFSETQRNKGNFPGRFSGRQFSNSRSEMNVSTLELGDSALYLCASSFFPGGPHEQFFGPGTRLTVL.